The 31 T cell receptor beta chains below come from one sample, sequenced in a study of blood T cells in healthy people across ages. Alongside a J-beta primer mix, a sample-barcoded 5' primer served in a second PCR lasting about 7 to 11 cycles. TCRdb reanalysed the 5' RACE reads using MiXCR and keeps one entry per CDR3 protein. The sample contains 2 million or so distinct CDR3 sequences, about 50% of which appear only once. Material for sequencing was blood. The receptor source for this set is a woman aged 40 to 50 in good health.

This clonotype was observed a few times. Its ends do not fully match the called genes, so a read error is possible. The genes are TRBV7-7 and TRBJ2-1; the D is unclear. The CDR3 covers 13 residues. Germline CDR1 and CDR2: SSHAT and FNYEAQ (reference sequence). The CDR3 here is CASSLGFRNEQFF. Written as DNA, the CDR3 is TGTGCTAGCAGCTTAGGATTTCGCAATGAGCAGTTCTTC.

This clonotype showed up just once. The chain employs TRBV27 and TRBJ2-7, with 9 bases matching TRBD1. CDR3 length equals 16 residues. V lost 6 bases, J lost 0 bases, and 9 bases stayed unmatched. Germline V lookup: CDR1 MNHEY, CDR2 SMNVEV (reference sequence). The CDR3 reads CASSRLGTGSSYEQYF. The CDR3 region has the DNA TGTGCCAGCAGCCGGCTCGGGACAGGGAGCTCCTACGAGCAGTACTTC.

This clonotype was seen just once. This chain connects TRBV4-1 to TRBJ1-5, with D uncertain. The CDR3 length is 16 residues. Germline assignment: CDR1 MGHRA and CDR2 YSYEKL. V was clipped by 0 bases and J by 0 bases, with 9 bases between them. Here the CDR3 DNA reads TGCGCCAGCAGCCAAGATGAGGGAATTAGCAATCAGCCCCAGCATTTT. Protein: CASSQDEGISNQPQHF.

The chain couples TRBV6-2 or TRBV6-3 to TRBJ1-4; D unclear. The germline V gene has CDR1 MNHEY and CDR2 SVGEGT. Deletions cut 7 bases from V and 8 bases from J, with 8 bases between. The CDR3 sequence is 11 residues long. CDR3 bases: TGTGCCAGCACGTACAAGGAAAAACTGTTTTTT. This codes for CASTYKEKLFF.

The J gene is TRBJ1-4, the V gene TRBV24-1; D uncertain. The ends were cut back, 3 bases at V and 6 bases at J, with 10 bases in the middle. There are 14 residues in the CDR3. Germline values: CDR1 KGHDR, CDR2 SFDVKD. Here the CDR3 DNA reads TGTGCCACCAGTGATGCGACACCGGATGAAAAACTGTTTTTT. Its protein product is CATSDATPDEKLFF.

This clonotype has more than one count but fewer than ten. The chain uses TRBV27 and TRBJ2-1; D ambiguous. Germline CDR1 and CDR2: MNHEY and SMNVEV (reference sequence). The length of the CDR3 is 16 residues. The V and J ends lost 6 bases and 8 bases respectively, with 23 bases between them. The CDR3 is CASSPRSRALGYEQFF. CDR3 in DNA: TGTGCCAGCAGCCCCCGTAGCCGGGCCCTAGGCTATGAGCAGTTCTTC.

The gene calls are TRBV28 and TRBJ2-2; D might be TRBD2 (6 bases). Trimming cost V 6 bases and J 5 bases, with 16 bases left between them. Germline V gene data show CDR1 as MDHEN and CDR2 as SYDVKM. The CDR3 is made up of 15 amino acids. The CDR3 sequence: CASSKGGVKTGELFF. CDR3 bases: TGTGCCAGCAGCAAGGGAGGCGTAAAAACCGGGGAGCTGTTTTTT.

As concerns this clonotype: One end of the junction varies from germline; a read error may be responsible. V gene TRBV5-1 combines with J gene TRBJ2-1, with 9 bases matching TRBD1. This CDR3 spans 17 amino acids. CDR1 is SGHRS and CDR2 is YFSETQ in the germline V gene. The CDR3 here is CARSRLQGAVSYNEQFF. CDR3 sequence (DNA): TGCGCCCGCAGTAGACTACAGGGGGCCGTCTCCTACAATGAGCAGTTCTTC.

This chain uses TRBV25-1 with TRBJ1-1; D is uncertain. The CDR3 contains 13 residues. Trimming stripped 6 bases from V and 6 bases from J, with 14 bases between. Germline loops: CDR1 MGHDK, CDR2 SYGVNS. The chain's CDR3 is CASSGAPGAEAFF. The CDR3 region has the DNA TGTGCCAGCAGCGGCGCCCCTGGGGCTGAAGCTTTCTTT.

The chain links TRBV27 to TRBJ1-4, with 8 bases that match TRBD1. The CDR3 consists of 13 residues. Losses at the gene ends were 5 bases for V and 7 bases for J; bases not matched to a gene: 3. The germline CDR1 and CDR2 sequences are MNHEY and SMNVEV (reference sequence). This CDR3 is CASSNDRGEKLFF. The CDR3 DNA follows: TGTGCCAGCAGTAATGACAGGGGTGAAAAACTGTTTTTT. The full variable domain, with the rest looked up from reference TRBV27 and TRBJ1-4, is EAQVTQNPRYLITVTGKKLTVTCSQNMNHEYMSWYRQDPGLGLRQIYYSMNVEVTDKGDVPEGYKVSRKEKRNFPLILESPSPNQTSLYFCASSNDRGEKLFFGSGTQLSVL.

For the CDR3, the DNA is TGTGCCAGCAGCTCCGAAACAGGCTATGGCTACACCTTC. Residues: CASSSETGYGYTF. The gene calls are TRBV7-9 and TRBJ1-2, with TRBD1 as a possible D gene (5 bases). Germline-derived CDR1 and CDR2 are SEHNR and FQNEAQ (reference sequence). This CDR3 region has 13 residues. The ends were cut back, 4 bases at V and 4 bases at J, with 10 bases in the middle.

The chain combines TRBV5-1 with TRBJ1-5; 7 nucleotides agree with TRBD1. Germline CDR1 reads SGHRS; CDR2 reads YFSETQ. The V segment lost 4 bases and the J segment 3 bases; nucleotides outside the gene matches: 7. The CDR3 loop spans 15 amino acids. CDR3 sequence reads: CASSRTGEYNQPQHF. The CDR3 DNA follows: TGCGCCAGCAGCCGTACAGGGGAATACAATCAGCCCCAGCATTTT.

V usage is TRBV5-1 and J usage is TRBJ1-4, with 7 bases matching TRBD1. This CDR3 region has 15 residues. From germline, CDR1 is SGHRS and CDR2 YFSETQ. With V trimmed by 4 bases and J by 8 bases, 11 bases remained unmatched. CDR3 in DNA: TGCGCCAGCAGCACAAGTCCCGGGACAGAGGAAAAACTGTTTTTT. Translating it yields CASSTSPGTEEKLFF.

The rearrangement links TRBV20-1 to TRBJ1-2; no clear D. V gave up 1 base and J gave up 3 bases, with 21 bases separating them. Germline CDR1 and CDR2: DFQATT and SNEGSKA (reference sequence). This CDR3 is 17 amino acids long. The CDR3 loop is CSARVGRSPPDYYGYTF. The CDR3, as DNA: TGCAGTGCTAGAGTAGGCCGAAGCCCACCCGATTACTATGGCTACACCTTC.

V and J are TRBV20-1 and TRBJ2-5; D unclear. This CDR3 is 16 amino acids long. Germline V CDR1 and CDR2: DFQATT, SNEGSKA (reference sequence). Trimming removed 2 bases at V and 0 bases at J, with 16 bases between. The CDR3 region has the DNA TGCAGTGCTAGAAGAAAGGCCGTTATTTACCAAGAGACCCAGTACTTC. Translated, it gives CSARRKAVIYQETQYF.

The chain recombines TRBV20-1 with TRBJ1-4; no reliable D call. This CDR3 comprises 16 residues. Germline values: CDR1 DFQATT, CDR2 SNEGSKA (reference sequence). Between the trimmed V and J ends, which lost 0 bases and 8 bases, there was a span of 19 bases. The DNA for the CDR3 is TGCAGTGCTAGAGATCGAAAGGAAAAGCGATACGAAAAACTGTTTTTT. It encodes CSARDRKEKRYEKLFF.

The rearrangement joins TRBV7-9 to TRBJ2-5; 7 bases are shared with TRBD1. The J call may be wrong; the DNA end is better matched by TRBJ2-7. The germline V gene has CDR1 SEHNR and CDR2 FQNEAQ (reference sequence). The CDR3 totals 14 residues. CDR3 DNA: TGTGCCAGCAGCTCCTCGACAGGGAGTGGCGAGCAGTACTTC. Its translation is CASSSSTGSGEQYF.

The chain links TRBV27 to TRBJ1-1; a possible D gene is TRBD1 (5 bases). Germline V lookup: CDR1 MNHEY, CDR2 SMNVEV (reference sequence). The CDR3 is made up of 17 amino acids. V dropped 6 bases and J dropped 0 bases, with 20 bases sitting between them. This chain's CDR3 is CASSTKIGGPMNTEAFF. CDR3 sequence (DNA): TGTGCCAGCAGCACAAAGATCGGGGGACCCATGAACACTGAAGCTTTCTTT.

This clonotype was seen more than once but under ten times. The chain is built from TRBV28 and TRBJ1-5; TRBD1 aligns across 7 bases. The J segment lost 5 bases and the V segment lost 4 bases, leaving 5 bases of the junction unmatched. CDR1 is MDHEN, CDR2 SYDVKM, per germline. The CDR3 is 14 amino acids. The CDR3 DNA is TGTGCCAGCAGTTCTGGACAGGAGGATCAGCCCCAGCATTTT. Encoded protein: CASSSGQEDQPQHF. The complete variable domain, with remaining parts taken from reference TRBV28 and TRBJ1-5, reads DVKVTQSSRYLVKRTGEKVFLECVQDMDHENMFWYRQDPGLGLRLIYFSYDVKMKEKGDIPEGYSVSREKKERFSLILESASTNQTSMYLCASSSGQEDQPQHFGDGTRLSIL.

V gene TRBV4-3 combines with J gene TRBJ2-3; tentative D call: TRBD2 (5 bases). The CDR3 extends over 16 amino acids. V lost 0 bases and J lost 3, with 13 bases in between. Germline CDR1 is LGHNA and CDR2 is YSLEER. Written as DNA, the CDR3 is TGCGCCAGCAGCCAAGATAGTTCAGGAGGAACAGATACGCAGTATTTT. Protein: CASSQDSSGGTDTQYF.

This clonotype appeared once. The genes are TRBV24-1 and TRBJ2-3; the D gene is possibly TRBD1 (5 bases). Trimming took 0 bases from V and 0 from J, leaving 12 bases between them. The CDR3 spans 17 residues. Looked up from germline, CDR1 is KGHDR and CDR2 is SFDVKD. The CDR3 reads CATSDLDSSTSTDTQYF. The CDR3 DNA reads as TGTGCCACCAGTGATTTGGACAGCAGCACGAGCACAGATACGCAGTATTTT.

The chain couples TRBV7-2 to TRBJ2-7, with D possibly being TRBD2 (7 bases). The CDR3 length is 15 residues. Germline V gene sequence: CDR1 SGHTA, CDR2 FQGNSA. Trimming pared 6 bases from V and 5 bases from J, leaving 20 bases between. The CDR3 region is CASRFTLGGPHEQYF. CDR3 coding DNA: TGTGCCAGCAGATTTACTCTGGGGGGGCCCCACGAGCAGTACTTC.

The table lists this clonotype with a few counts. This rearrangement joins TRBV21-1 to TRBJ2-3; TRBD1 reflects the table's D call only, with no check against the DNA. TRBV21-1 is a recognized pseudogene. The CDR3 is made up of 16 amino acids. For the CDR3, the DNA is TGTGCCAGCAGTCCAGGGGCGGGGGGGAGGCCAGATACGCAGTATTTT. This translates into CASSPGAGGRPDTQYF.

In this sample, this clonotype turned up a few times. The chain joins TRBV9 to TRBJ2-7; D not resolved. The tail of the sequence fits TRBJ2-5 better, so the J call may be wrong. Germline CDR1 reads SGDLS; CDR2 reads YYNGEE. The CDR3 contains 15 residues. CDR3 loop: CASSVLDGDAKTQYF. The CDR3, as DNA: TGTGCCAGCAGCGTATTAGACGGTGATGCGAAGACCCAGTACTTC.

The gene calls are TRBV7-2 and TRBJ2-6; tentatively, D is TRBD1 (6 bases). V was cut by 3 bases and J by 1 base, with 13 bases left in between. The germline V gene encodes CDR1 SGHTA and CDR2 FQGNSA. The CDR3 contains 17 residues. The CDR3 is CASSFSGQLSGANVLTF. The CDR3 DNA reads as TGTGCCAGCAGCTTTTCTGGACAGCTATCTGGGGCCAACGTCCTGACTTTC.

This chain joins TRBV5-4 and TRBJ2-7, with TRBD1 matching over 7 bases. The CDR3 has 16 residues. Unmatched junction bases numbered 10, after V lost 4 bases and J lost 0 bases. Germline V CDR1 and CDR2: SGHNT, YYREEE (reference sequence). CDR3 coding DNA: TGTGCCAGCAGCCCTGCATCGGGACAGAGCTCCTACGAGCAGTACTTC. Protein: CASSPASGQSSYEQYF.

This clonotype was observed once. For the CDR3, the DNA is TGTGCCAGCAGCTTAGCTGGGGGGGAGAATGAGCAGTTCTTC. Translating it yields CASSLAGGENEQFF. The rearrangement uses TRBV7-9 and TRBJ2-1, with 7 bases aligning to TRBD2. This CDR3 comprises 14 residues. J was trimmed by 7 bases and V by 0 bases; bases with no gene match: 3. Germline V gene sequence: CDR1 SEHNR, CDR2 FQNEAQ (reference sequence).

The chain carries TRBV7-2 and TRBJ1-5; 8 bases match TRBD1. The CDR3 sequence is 16 residues long. CDR1 is SGHTA, CDR2 FQGNSA, per germline. V lost 1 base, J lost 0 bases, and 2 bases stayed unmatched. Written as DNA, the CDR3 is TGTGCCAGCAGCTTAGACAGGGGGTATAGCAATCAGCCCCAGCATTTT. This sequence encodes CASSLDRGYSNQPQHF.

This chain connects TRBV15 to TRBJ1-2, with D maybe TRBD1 (6 bases). The V and J ends lost 3 bases and 2 bases respectively, with 7 bases between them. CDR3 length: 13 amino acids. CDR1 and CDR2 from the germline V gene are LNHNV and YYDKDF (reference sequence). This chain's CDR3 is CATSRDSNYGYTF. The CDR3 DNA reads TGTGCCACCAGCAGGGACAGCAACTATGGCTACACCTTC.

V usage is TRBV5-1 and J usage is TRBJ2-3; D possibly uses TRBD1 or TRBD2 (6 bases each). Germline assignment: CDR1 SGHRS and CDR2 YFSETQ. The CDR3 sequence is 16 residues long. The V and J ends lost 1 base and 2 bases respectively, with 14 bases between them. This CDR3 is CASSLPNGGPTDTQYF. CDR3 sequence (DNA): TGCGCCAGCAGCTTGCCTAACGGGGGCCCCACAGATACGCAGTATTTT.

The J gene is TRBJ2-7, the V gene TRBV12-3 or TRBV12-4, with 10 nucleotides matching TRBD2. Trimming cost V 4 bases and J 7 bases; bases outside gene matches: 10. The CDR3 is 15 residues long. The CDR3 protein is CASSYSGGFYNEQYF. CDR3 nucleotides: TGTGCCAGCAGTTATAGCGGGGGGTTCTACAATGAGCAGTACTTC.